One and the same sample provided the 2 T cell receptor beta chains below, sequenced in a study of CD8+CD57+ T cells in acquired aplastic anemia. Genomic DNA was employed as the template in profiling TCR beta VDJ and CDR3. In TCRdb, the reads were re-called with MiXCR into one record per CDR3 protein. The repertoire holds some 190,000 distinct CDR3 sequences, with approximately 49% as singletons. The material sequenced was sorted CD4+, CD8+, or CD8+CD57+ T cells (not recorded which) from PBMCs. All receptors derive from a human donor in good health.

Concerning this clonotype: A much larger clone lies one base from this, so it may be a read error. The chain uses TRBV6-2 or TRBV6-3 and TRBJ2-3; 12 bases map to TRBD2. Trimming cost V 2 bases and J 5 bases; bases outside gene matches: 2. Germline CDR1 and CDR2: MNHEY and SVGEGT. This CDR3 region has 15 residues. The CDR3 region is CASSYQGLAGDTQYF. In nucleotides, the CDR3 is TGTGCCAGCAGTTACCAGGGACTAGCGGGAGATACGCAGTATTTT.

This clonotype was seen ten or more times. The J gene is TRBJ2-7, the V gene TRBV19; 10 bases map to TRBD2. V lost 5 bases to trimming and J lost 0 bases; unmatched junction nucleotides: 4. Germline V gene sequence: CDR1 LNHDA, CDR2 SQIVND (reference sequence). The CDR3 runs 15 residues. CDR3: CASSSRTSGSYEQYF. DNA for the CDR3: TGTGCCAGTAGTTCACGGACTAGCGGCTCCTACGAGCAGTACTTC.